This TCR beta chain was sequenced in a study of post-analysis software for immune sequencing data. Study-wide points: Controls showed significantly higher normalized Chao1 diversity than did multiple sclerosis patients. Patients showed TRBV5-6, TRBV5-1 and TRBV20-1 among four to six TRBV segments more frequent than in controls.

Unique-molecular-identifier-tagged TCR beta cDNA libraries were used. MiXCR, run by TCRdb on the PCR reads, gives a single entry per CDR3 protein. The sample lists 800,000 to 950,000 distinct CDR3 sequences; around 53% were seen once. J lost 5 bases, V lost 6 bases, and 5 bases had no gene match. CDR3 size: 14 residues. Comments on this clonotype: Its specificity is unknown.

The sample taken for sequencing was blood. The receptor comes from a girl aged 5 to 17 with multiple sclerosis. V and J are TRBV12-3 or TRBV12-4 and TRBJ2-3, with TRBD1 matching over 10 bases. The CDR3 DNA reads as TGTGCCAGCAGGAGGACAGGGGGAAGAGATACGCAGTATTTT. It is translated as CASRRTGGRDTQYF.